Sequencing of this TCR beta chain was carried out in a study of blood T cell repertoires in COVID-19. Generated by immunoSEQ multiplex PCR, the TCRdb table keeps only in-frame clones and is missing some. The data show 250,000 to 400,000 clones, roughly 90% seen once. Followed longitudinally, the Seattle patients had been enrolled during active infection. Unmatched junction bases numbered 7, after V lost 0 bases and J lost 13 bases. This CDR3 comprises 14 residues. Looked up from germline, CDR1 is SGHRS and CDR2 is YFSETQ. This sequence originates from a woman under 40 with COVID-19, enrolled during active disease. Sequenced sample: peripheral blood. The chain carries TRBV5-1 and TRBJ1-6; 7 bases are shared with TRBD1. The CDR3 is CASSLGQGVSPLHF. In DNA form, the CDR3 reads TGCGCCAGCAGCTTGGGACAGGGAGTATCCCCCCTCCACTTT.